The 31 T cell receptor beta chains presented below share a single source sample, sequenced in a study of blood T cell repertoires in COVID-19. Produced via immunoSEQ multiplex PCR; TCRdb's table is partial and in-frame only. This sample has 85,000 or so clones; 90% to 95% occur once, and the top ten carry roughly 4%. Sample: peripheral blood. These receptors originate from a human donor with active COVID-19. The donor label of this sample is uncertain.

The chain combines TRBV29-1 with TRBJ1-1; maybe TRBD1 (5 bases). This CDR3 spans 12 amino acids. Germline V gives CDR1 SQVTM, CDR2 ANQGSEA. V was shortened by 6 bases and J by 5 bases, with 13 bases between the two germline ends. CDR3 bases: TGCAGCGTAAGCTCGGGGGGGACTGAAGCTTTCTTT. It translates to CSVSSGGTEAFF. Together with reference TRBV29-1 and TRBJ1-1, the CDR3 gives the full variable domain: SAVISQKPSRDICQRGTSLTIQCQVDSQVTMMFWYRQQPGQSLTLIATANQGSEATYESGFVIDKFPISRPNLTFSTLTVSNMSPEDSSIYLCSVSSGGTEAFFGQGTRLTVV.

This chain joins TRBV6-5 and TRBJ1-5; D uncertain. V shed 4 bases and J shed 6 bases, with 10 bases lying between them. Germline-derived CDR1 and CDR2 are MNHEY and SVGAGI. This CDR3 spans 13 amino acids. The CDR3: CASSFRPGQPQHF. The CDR3 region has the DNA TGTGCCAGCAGTTTCCGACCGGGTCAGCCCCAGCATTTT.

The chain combines TRBV28 with TRBJ2-2; TRBD2 aligns across 8 bases. After removal of 3 bases from V and 7 bases from J, the junction contained 10 bases not matched to a gene. Per the germline V gene, CDR1 is MDHEN and CDR2 is SYDVKM. The CDR3 covers 16 residues. CDR3 nucleotide sequence: TGTGCCAGCAGTTTCGCGTCTAGCGGGTTAGACGGGGAGCTGTTTTTT. Its translation is CASSFASSGLDGELFF.

The chain is built from TRBV27 and TRBJ2-7; unclear D gene. Deletions cut 4 bases from V and 0 bases from J, with 7 bases between. This CDR3 spans 13 amino acids. The V gene's germline CDR1 is MNHEY and CDR2 SMNVEV (reference sequence). The CDR3 sequence is CASSSTSSYEQYF. As DNA, the CDR3 is TGTGCCAGCAGTTCCACAAGCTCCTACGAGCAGTACTTC.

This chain joins TRBV7-9 and TRBJ1-2; tentatively, D is TRBD1 (5 bases). The CDR3 contains 14 residues. Trimming took 1 base from V and 3 from J, leaving 9 bases between them. Germline V lookup: CDR1 SEHNR, CDR2 FQNEAQ (reference sequence). The CDR3 nucleotides read TGTGCCAGCAGCTTAGGGGGCTGGGACTATGGCTACACCTTC. Its protein product is CASSLGGWDYGYTF.

The chain recombines TRBV7-9 with TRBJ2-1; 8 positions agree with TRBD2. V gave up 4 bases and J gave up 4 bases; unmatched junction bases: 6. This CDR3 is built from 15 residues. CDR1 is SEHNR, CDR2 FQNEAQ, per germline (reference sequence). The CDR3 DNA follows: TGTGCCAGCAGCTCCATGGGACTAGAATACAATGAGCAGTTCTTC. Residues: CASSSMGLEYNEQFF. Full variable domain (rest looked up from reference TRBV7-9 and TRBJ2-1): DTGVSQNPRHKITKRGQNVTFRCDPISEHNRLYWYRQTLGQGPEFLTYFQNEAQLEKSRLLSDRFSAERPKGSFSTLEIQRTEQGDSAMYLCASSSMGLEYNEQFFGPGTRLTVL.

The V gene is TRBV5-8, the J gene TRBJ2-7; D is uncertain. CDR1 is SGHTS and CDR2 is YDEGEE in the germline V gene. V was cut by 2 bases and J by 3 bases, with 12 bases left in between. This CDR3 comprises 14 residues. The CDR3 loop is CASSFRVVVYEQYF. CDR3 DNA: TGTGCCAGCAGCTTCCGGGTAGTCGTCTACGAGCAGTACTTC.

CDR3 bases: TGTGCCAGCAGCTTAGGTGGACAGGGTCCCCTCGAGCAGTACTTC. This gives the protein CASSLGGQGPLEQYF. This chain connects TRBV7-6 to TRBJ2-7, with 8 bases aligning to TRBD1. The CDR3 is made up of 15 amino acids. The germline CDR1 and CDR2 sequences are SGHVS and FNYEAQ. Trimming cost V 1 base and J 6 bases; bases outside gene matches: 8.

This chain links TRBV2 with TRBJ2-7; 12 bases are a match to TRBD1. V lost 6 bases and J lost 1; bases outside the gene matches: 4. Germline V lookup: CDR1 SNHLY, CDR2 FYNNEI. This CDR3 region has 15 residues. The CDR3 DNA follows: TGTGCCAGCAGGCGGGACAGGGGGCGGTCCTACGAGCAGTACTTC. It specifies CASRRDRGRSYEQYF.

The chain has TRBV5-1 and TRBJ2-1; D ambiguous. CDR3 length equals 13 residues. Germline lookup yields CDR1 SGHRS and CDR2 YFSETQ. V was pared by 3 bases and J by 5 bases, with 9 bases between. The CDR3 region has the DNA TGCGCCAGCAGCTCGGCGCTAGACAATGAGCAGTTCTTC. Translating gives CASSSALDNEQFF.

This chain uses TRBV3-1 (or the pseudogene TRBV3-2) with TRBJ2-3, with D maybe TRBD2 (6 bases). The CDR3 extends over 15 amino acids. The ends were cut back, 1 base at V and 5 bases at J, with 13 bases in the middle. Germline V gene sequence: CDR1 LGHDT, CDR2 YNNKEL (reference sequence). This chain's CDR3 is CASSQARGVQDTQYF. The CDR3, as DNA: TGTGCCAGCAGCCAAGCGCGGGGAGTCCAAGATACGCAGTATTTT.

The chain couples TRBV7-2 to TRBJ2-5; D might be TRBD2 (5 bases). V was clipped by 3 bases and J by 5 bases, with 10 bases between them. The CDR3 has 13 residues. In germline, CDR1 is SGHTA, CDR2 FQGNSA. The CDR3 is CASSFSREETQYF. CDR3 bases: TGTGCCAGCAGCTTCTCTAGGGAGGAGACCCAGTACTTC.

The chain employs TRBV3-1 (or the pseudogene TRBV3-2) and TRBJ1-5; tentative D call: TRBD1 (6 bases). The CDR3 consists of 12 residues. Trimming removed 0 bases at V and 9 bases at J, with 6 bases between. Germline CDR1 and CDR2: LGHDT and YNNKEL (reference sequence). This chain's CDR3 is CASSQDRGPQHF. The CDR3 region has the DNA TGTGCCAGCAGCCAAGACAGGGGGCCCCAGCATTTT.

V gene TRBV2 combines with J gene TRBJ2-3; tentatively, D is TRBD1 (8 bases). CDR1 is SNHLY, CDR2 FYNNEI, per germline. Trimming took off 10 bases at V and 4 bases at J, with 21 bases between the two ends. The CDR3 spans 15 residues. The CDR3 spells CANSGGQGGSDTQYF. CDR3 DNA sequence: TGTGCCAACTCGGGAGGACAGGGCGGGTCAGATACGCAGTATTTT.

The chain has TRBV5-4 and TRBJ2-5, with 7 bases identical to TRBD2. The CDR3 is 16 residues long. J was trimmed by 3 bases and V by 0 bases; bases with no gene match: 8. Germline V lookup: CDR1 SGHNT, CDR2 YYREEE (reference sequence). DNA of the CDR3: TGTGCCAGCAGCTTGGGGTTGGCTAGCGGTGAAGAGACCCAGTACTTC. Translation: CASSLGLASGEETQYF.

The V gene is TRBV5-4, the J gene TRBJ2-2, with D unclear. This CDR3 has 14 amino acids. Germline V lookup: CDR1 SGHNT, CDR2 YYREEE (reference sequence). V lost 5 bases and J 1 base, leaving 9 bases between the germline ends. CDR3 coding DNA: TGTGCCAGCAGAGAGAGAGGGAACACCGGGGAGCTGTTTTTT. Translated, it gives CASRERGNTGELFF.

The J gene is TRBJ2-3, the V gene TRBV5-1, with D perhaps TRBD2 (5 bases). CDR3 length: 14 residues. V lost 4 bases and J 6 bases, leaving 15 bases between the germline ends. Germline values: CDR1 SGHRS, CDR2 YFSETQ. The DNA of the CDR3 is TGCGCCAGCAGCCACTCTACTAGAGGGGATACGCAGTATTTT. It is translated as CASSHSTRGDTQYF.

The chain joins TRBV7-2 to TRBJ2-7; D call uncertain. This CDR3 has 14 residues. The V end lost 4 bases, the J end lost 2 bases, and 12 bases lay between the germline ends. Germline loops: CDR1 SGHTA, CDR2 FQGNSA. CDR3 in amino acids: CASSSGGQPYEQYF. Written as DNA, the CDR3 is TGTGCCAGCAGCTCCGGTGGGCAACCCTACGAGCAGTACTTC.

The rearrangement uses TRBV19 and TRBJ1-6; unclear D gene. The CDR3 runs 16 residues. Germline loops: CDR1 LNHDA, CDR2 SQIVND (reference sequence). Trimming pared 5 bases from V and 9 bases from J, leaving 20 bases between. The CDR3 loop reads CASSLHSSVWSSPLHF. CDR3 DNA: TGTGCCAGTAGTCTACATTCTTCGGTATGGAGTTCACCCCTCCACTTT. Full variable domain (remainder filled in from reference TRBV19 and TRBJ1-6): DGGITQSPKYLFRKEGQNVTLSCEQNLNHDAMYWYRQDPGQGLRLIYYSQIVNDFQKGDIAEGYSVSREKKESFPLTVTSAQKNPTAFYLCASSLHSSVWSSPLHFGNGTRLTVT.

The CDR3 DNA sequence: TGTGCCAGCAGTTACGTATCAGGAACCACTGAAGCTTTCTTT. Its protein product is CASSYVSGTTEAFF. The chain combines TRBV6-5 with TRBJ1-1; D uncertain. Trimming removed 2 bases from V and 4 bases from J, with 11 bases in between. The CDR3 has 14 residues. CDR1 is MNHEY and CDR2 is SVGAGI in the germline V gene.

The rearrangement joins TRBV5-4 to TRBJ2-3, with TRBD2 matching over 8 bases. The trim removed 1 base at V and 2 bases at J, leaving 6 bases unmatched. There are 16 residues in the CDR3. Germline V gene sequence: CDR1 SGHNT, CDR2 YYREEE (reference sequence). CDR3 residues: CASSLTSGLPTDTQYF. The CDR3 nucleotides read TGTGCCAGCAGCTTGACTAGCGGTCTCCCCACAGATACGCAGTATTTT. Complete variable domain (other parts from reference TRBV5-4 and TRBJ2-3): ETGVTQSPTHLIKTRGQQVTLRCSSQSGHNTVSWYQQALGQGPQFIFQYYREEENGRGNFPPRFSGLQFPNYSSELNVNALELDDSALYLCASSLTSGLPTDTQYFGPGTRLTVL.

The chain has TRBV12-3 or TRBV12-4 and TRBJ2-7, with TRBD2 identical over 7 bases. This CDR3 is 11 amino acids long. The junction had 1 base not matched to a gene; V was cut back by 6 bases and J by 5 bases. The CDR3 DNA is TGTGCCAGCAGCCTAGCGGACGAGCAGTACTTC. It specifies CASSLADEQYF.

This clone was observed many times. The chain couples TRBV5-1 to TRBJ1-6, with D hard to call. V lost 1 base and J lost 7, with 12 bases in between. Per germline, CDR1 SGHRS and CDR2 YFSETQ. The CDR3 totals 15 residues. Here the CDR3 reads CASSLLLEANSPLHF. The CDR3 nucleotides read TGCGCCAGCAGCTTGCTTTTGGAGGCCAATTCACCCCTCCACTTT.

This clone has a single count. The chain links TRBV11-3 to TRBJ2-1; 9 bases align to TRBD2. CDR1 SGHNT and CDR2 YENEEA come from the germline V gene. The CDR3 contains 15 residues. Trimming removed 4 bases from V and 9 bases from J; junction bases left unmatched: 10. In nucleotides, the CDR3 is TGTGCCAGCAGCTCCCCCGGGCGGGAGGGGGGTGAGCAGTTCTTC. Encoded protein: CASSSPGREGGEQFF.

The rearrangement joins TRBV11-3 to TRBJ1-4, with D hard to call. CDR1 and CDR2 from the germline V gene are SGHNT and YENEEA. Trimming shortened V by 2 bases and J by 4 bases, and 11 bases separated the two germline ends. CDR3 length equals 15 residues. CDR3 loop: CASSLNPGYNEKLFF. DNA for the CDR3: TGTGCCAGCAGCTTAAACCCAGGCTATAATGAAAAACTGTTTTTT.

This clone was seen more than once but under ten times. The chain joins TRBV7-9 to TRBJ1-2, with D possibly matching TRBD1 (5 bases). V lost 2 bases to trimming and J lost 2 bases, with 24 bases between them. CDR3 length equals 19 residues. Germline V CDR1 and CDR2: SEHNR, FQNEAQ (reference sequence). CDR3 in amino acids: CASSLSGGVKTHRNYGYTF. CDR3 DNA sequence: TGTGCCAGCAGCTTATCCGGGGGTGTGAAGACGCACCGAAACTATGGCTACACCTTC.

This chain connects TRBV6-6 to TRBJ2-7, with 10 bases aligning to TRBD2. This CDR3 region has 15 residues. Germline CDR1 and CDR2: MNHNY and SVGAGI (reference sequence). J lost 5 bases, V lost 6 bases, and 10 bases had no gene match. The chain's CDR3 is CASRISGGTKDEQYF. Here the CDR3 DNA reads TGTGCCAGCAGAATTAGCGGGGGGACGAAAGACGAGCAGTACTTC.

This clone was detected only once. The rearrangement joins TRBV6-2 or TRBV6-3 to TRBJ2-7, with TRBD1 matching over 10 bases. Germline CDR1 reads MNHEY; CDR2 reads SVGEGT. The CDR3 loop spans 17 amino acids. J was trimmed by 6 bases and V by 4 bases; bases with no gene match: 15. The CDR3 sequence: CASSFRAFGTGDSEQYF. CDR3 sequence (DNA): TGTGCCAGCAGTTTTCGTGCTTTTGGGACAGGGGATTCCGAGCAGTACTTC.

The CDR3, as DNA: TGTGCCAGCAGCTTAGATTATCGGTATGGGGCCAACGTCCTGACTTTC. Translation: CASSLDYRYGANVLTF. V usage is TRBV11-2 and J usage is TRBJ2-6; D remains unclear. This CDR3 has 16 amino acids. From germline, CDR1 is SGHAT and CDR2 FQNNGV. The V end lost 0 bases, the J end lost 3 bases, and 9 bases lay between the germline ends.

V gene TRBV24-1 combines with J gene TRBJ2-3, with TRBD2 matching over 8 bases. The length of the CDR3 is 16 residues. The germline V gene has CDR1 KGHDR and CDR2 SFDVKD. V was pared by 4 bases and J by 0 bases, with 5 bases of the junction left unmatched. The CDR3 is CATSEPSGPSTDTQYF. In nucleotides, the CDR3 is TGTGCCACCAGTGAGCCTAGCGGGCCCAGCACAGATACGCAGTATTTT.

The count of this clone is one. This chain links TRBV6-6 with TRBJ2-1; tentatively, D is TRBD2 (5 bases). Trimming stripped 7 bases from V and 10 bases from J, with 20 bases between. CDR1 and CDR2 (germline): MNHNY, SVGAGI (reference sequence). The CDR3 is made up of 14 amino acids. The CDR3 coding sequence is TGTGCCAGCAACCTAGGGCTCGGGGAGTCCGAGCAGTTCTTC. This gives the protein CASNLGLGESEQFF.